These T cell receptor beta chains were read from a single sample in a study of cytomegalovirus exposure and HLA in healthy donors. Repertoires were generated with immunoSEQ multiplex PCR, while TCRdb's copy carries only in-frame clones and drops some. The repertoire holds around 150,000 clones, with roughly 82% as singletons. Sequences were obtained from PBMCs. These TCRs come from a male donor in good health and CMV-seronegative. Both conserved end residues are part of each CDR3. Fields, in order: D gene, J gene, V gene, clone size, CDR3 DNA, CDR3 protein. D genes are given only for firm matches. A clone size is listed for some rows: how often the clone was seen (once, few, many), or a class if it is expanded.

d_gene: TRBD2
j_gene: TRBJ2-1
v_gene: TRBV5-1
abundance: few
CDR3nt: TGCGCCAGCAGCTTGGGACTAGCGGGAGGGGATGAGCAGTTCTTC
CDR3aa: CASSLGLAGGDEQFF

d_gene: -
j_gene: TRBJ1-3
v_gene: TRBV7-2
abundance: -
CDR3nt: TGTGCCAGCAGCTTGTACTTTCCTAGCTCTGGAAACACCATATATTTT
CDR3aa: CASSLYFPSSGNTIYF

d_gene: TRBD2
j_gene: TRBJ2-3
v_gene: TRBV19
abundance: once
CDR3nt: TGTGCCAGCACTAGCGGGGCCGTTAGCACAGATACGCAGTATTTT
CDR3aa: CASTSGAVSTDTQYF

d_gene: TRBD1
j_gene: TRBJ1-6
v_gene: TRBV6-4
abundance: -
CDR3nt: TGTGCCACCCCGCAACGGGTGGACAGGGGGAATTCACCCCTCCACTTT
CDR3aa: CATPQRVDRGNSPLHF

d_gene: -
j_gene: TRBJ2-3
v_gene: TRBV27
abundance: few
CDR3nt: TGTGCCAGCAGTTTAGGACAAAAGGATACGCAGTATTTT
CDR3aa: CASSLGQKDTQYF

d_gene: -
j_gene: TRBJ2-3
v_gene: TRBV27
abundance: -
CDR3nt: TGTGCCAGCAGTCCCGTCGGACAGCCTCGGGATACGCAGTATTTT
CDR3aa: CASSPVGQPRDTQYF

d_gene: -
j_gene: TRBJ2-5
v_gene: TRBV6-5
abundance: -
CDR3nt: TGTGCCAGCAGTTACGGCCGGGGGGCGGGGGAGACCCAGTACTTC
CDR3aa: CASSYGRGAGETQYF

d_gene: -
j_gene: TRBJ2-2
v_gene: TRBV7-9
abundance: -
CDR3nt: TGTTCCAGCAGCTTGGAGCTCAACACCGGGGAGCTGTTTTTT
CDR3aa: CSSSLELNTGELFF

d_gene: TRBD2
j_gene: TRBJ2-1
v_gene: TRBV7-9
abundance: -
CDR3nt: TGTGCCAGCAGCTCTAGCGGTAGGAATCTTTACGATGAGCAGTTCTTC
CDR3aa: CASSSSGRNLYDEQFF

d_gene: -
j_gene: TRBJ1-3
v_gene: TRBV25-1
abundance: -
CDR3nt: TGTGCCAGCAGTGATAGTGACTCACACTCTGGAAACACCATATATTTT
CDR3aa: CASSDSDSHSGNTIYF

d_gene: TRBD1
j_gene: TRBJ1-6
v_gene: TRBV4-2
abundance: -
CDR3nt: TGTGCCAGCAGCCAAGGATCAGGGGGCGCGATAAATTCACCCCTCCACTTT
CDR3aa: CASSQGSGGAINSPLHF

d_gene: -
j_gene: TRBJ1-3
v_gene: TRBV21-1
abundance: few
CDR3nt: TGTGCCAGCAGACAAAGGCTCCCGGACACACGATCTGGAAACACCATATATTTT
CDR3aa: CASRQRLPDTRSGNTIYF

d_gene: -
j_gene: TRBJ2-7
v_gene: TRBV5-1
abundance: -
CDR3nt: TGCGCCAGCAGCTTGGTTGTTAGCTCCCACGAGCAGTACTTC
CDR3aa: CASSLVVSSHEQYF

d_gene: TRBD2
j_gene: TRBJ2-3
v_gene: TRBV7-9
abundance: -
CDR3nt: TGTGCCAGCAGCCGTAGCGGGGGGGTCTGGAGCACAGATACGCAGTATTTT
CDR3aa: CASSRSGGVWSTDTQYF

d_gene: -
j_gene: TRBJ1-1
v_gene: TRBV5-1
abundance: -
CDR3nt: TGCGCCAGCAGCTTGGCGTCTGGGACATCGACTGAAGCTTTCTTT
CDR3aa: CASSLASGTSTEAFF

d_gene: TRBD2
j_gene: TRBJ2-3
v_gene: TRBV18
abundance: -
CDR3nt: TGTGCCAGCTCACCAACGTCGGCGGGGGGGCTAGGCACAGATACGCAGTATTTT
CDR3aa: CASSPTSAGGLGTDTQYF

d_gene: TRBD2
j_gene: TRBJ2-3
v_gene: TRBV27
abundance: -
CDR3nt: TGTGCCAGCAGGCGCCTGACTAGCGGACGCACAGATACGCAGTATTTT
CDR3aa: CASRRLTSGRTDTQYF

d_gene: -
j_gene: TRBJ2-3
v_gene: TRBV5-1
abundance: -
CDR3nt: TGCGCCAGCAGCTTTCTAGGGGGGGGCACAGATACGCAGTATTTT
CDR3aa: CASSFLGGGTDTQYF

d_gene: -
j_gene: TRBJ2-4
v_gene: TRBV7-3
abundance: few
CDR3nt: TGTGCCAGCACCCTCGAGCCGGGAGCGGGCATTCAGTACTTC
CDR3aa: CASTLEPGAGIQYF

d_gene: TRBD1
j_gene: TRBJ2-7
v_gene: TRBV5-4
abundance: -
CDR3nt: TGTGCCAGCAGCTTCGGACAGGGCTCTCACGAGCAGTACTTC
CDR3aa: CASSFGQGSHEQYF